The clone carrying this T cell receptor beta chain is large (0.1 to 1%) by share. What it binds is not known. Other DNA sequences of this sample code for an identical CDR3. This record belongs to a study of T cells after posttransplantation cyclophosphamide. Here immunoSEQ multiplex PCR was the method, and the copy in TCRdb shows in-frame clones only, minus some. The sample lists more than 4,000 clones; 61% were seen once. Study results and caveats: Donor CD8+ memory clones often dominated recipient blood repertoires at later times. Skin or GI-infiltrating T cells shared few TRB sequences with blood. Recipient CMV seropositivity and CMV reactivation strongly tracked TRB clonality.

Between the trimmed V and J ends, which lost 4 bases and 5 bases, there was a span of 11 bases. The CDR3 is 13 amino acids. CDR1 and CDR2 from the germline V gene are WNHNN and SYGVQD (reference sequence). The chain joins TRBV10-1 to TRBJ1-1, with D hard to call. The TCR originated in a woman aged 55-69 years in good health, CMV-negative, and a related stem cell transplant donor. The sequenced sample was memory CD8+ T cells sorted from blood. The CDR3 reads CASSARGGTEAFF. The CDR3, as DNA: TGCGCCAGCAGTGCCCGGGGAGGTACTGAAGCTTTCTTT.